This T cell receptor (beta chain) emerged from a study of CD4 T cells in relation to SARS-CoV-2 and coronaviruses. Whole-study context: TCR beta CDR3s were sequenced after roughly ten-day antigen culture of PBMCs.

Concerning this clone itself: What it binds is not known.

Study conclusions and caveats: Approximately 65% of donors had memory CD4+ clonotypes crossrecognizing SARS-CoV-2 and common cold coronavirus spike.

Method: immunoSEQ multiplex PCR; TCRdb's copy keeps in-frame clones and lacks some. The profile covers under 30,000 clones, with roughly 78% appearing a single time and roughly an eighth taken by the ten largest. CDR1 and CDR2 from the germline V gene are LGHNA and YNFKEQ. Trimming removed 0 bases at V and 3 bases at J, with 15 bases between. The CDR3 is 16 residues long. Before the COVID-19 pandemic, during about 2011-2018, CD4+ T cells were taken from unexposed donors. CD4+ T cells were isolated from the cells after 10 days of culture. The source of this sequence is a human donor in good health. The V and J genes are TRBV4-2 and TRBJ2-7; TRBD1 or TRBD2 may be the D gene (7 bases each). Sequencing used CD4+ T cells from PBMCs, cultured in vitro. The CDR3 spells CASSQESRGGIYEQYF. For the CDR3, the DNA is TGTGCCAGCAGCCAAGAGAGCAGGGGGGGTATCTACGAGCAGTACTTC.